This T cell receptor beta chain was recorded in a study of graft-versus-host responses after intestinal transplantation. Some clones are missing from TCRdb's copy, which holds only in-frame ones; the method was immunoSEQ multiplex PCR. The sample consists of 8,000 to 9,500 clones, roughly 30% of them appearing once. The germline CDR1 and CDR2 sequences are SEHNR and FQNEAQ (reference sequence). The CDR3 is made up of 16 amino acids. V dropped 1 base and J dropped 0 bases, with 12 bases sitting between them. CFSE-labeled responder cells (around 200,000) were plated with around 200,000 irradiated, violet-dye-labeled stimulator cells.

Specimen: alloreactive CD8+ T cells from a mixed lymphocyte reaction culture, collected before intestinal transplant. Subset given: CFSE-low proliferating T cells sorted from roughly six-day pre-transplant mixed lymphocyte reaction (GvH or HvG direction). The V gene is TRBV7-9, the J gene TRBJ1-1; D might be TRBD1 (5 bases). The TCR originated in a human patient who received an intestinal transplant. CDR3 amino acids: CASSLVGGRMNTEAFF. The DNA for the CDR3 is TGTGCCAGCAGCTTAGTGGGGGGAAGGATGAACACTGAAGCTTTCTTT.